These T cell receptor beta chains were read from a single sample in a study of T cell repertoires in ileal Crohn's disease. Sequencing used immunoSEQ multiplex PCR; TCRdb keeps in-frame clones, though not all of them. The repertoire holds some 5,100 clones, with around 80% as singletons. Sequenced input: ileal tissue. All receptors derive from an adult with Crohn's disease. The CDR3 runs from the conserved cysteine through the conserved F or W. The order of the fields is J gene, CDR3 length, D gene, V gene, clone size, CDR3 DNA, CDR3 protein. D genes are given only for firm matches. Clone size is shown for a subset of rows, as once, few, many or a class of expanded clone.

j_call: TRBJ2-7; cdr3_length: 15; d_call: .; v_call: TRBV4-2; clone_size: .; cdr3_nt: TGTGCCAGCAGCAGACAGGGGCGGGGGGACTACGAGCAGTACTTC; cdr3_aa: CASSRQGRGDYEQYF
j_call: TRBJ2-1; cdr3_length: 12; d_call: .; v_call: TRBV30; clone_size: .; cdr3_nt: TGTGCCTGGAGCGGAACCGGGACGCAGCAGTTCTTC; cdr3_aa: CAWSGTGTQQFF
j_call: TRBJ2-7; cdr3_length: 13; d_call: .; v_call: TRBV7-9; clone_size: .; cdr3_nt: TGTGCCAGTCTTTCTATCGACAGCGGCGAGCAGTACTTC; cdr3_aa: CASLSIDSGEQYF
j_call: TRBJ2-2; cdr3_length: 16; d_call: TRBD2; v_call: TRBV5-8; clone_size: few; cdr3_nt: TGTGCCAGCAGCTTTGCGACTAGCGAACGCACCGGGGAGCTGTTTTTT; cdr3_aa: CASSFATSERTGELFF
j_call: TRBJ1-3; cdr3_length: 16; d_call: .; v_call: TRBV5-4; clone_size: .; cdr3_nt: TGTGCCAGCAGCTTGGACAGGCCCGGCTCTGGAAACACCATATATTTT; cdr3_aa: CASSLDRPGSGNTIYF
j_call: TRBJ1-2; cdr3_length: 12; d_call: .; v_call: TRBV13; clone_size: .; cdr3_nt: TGTGCCAGCAGCTTCCGACATTTTGGCTACACCTTC; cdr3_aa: CASSFRHFGYTF
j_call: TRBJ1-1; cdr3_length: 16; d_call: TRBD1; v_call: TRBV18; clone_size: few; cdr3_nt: TGTGCCAGCTCACCACAGTATGGGACAGTGAACACTGAAGCTTTCTTT; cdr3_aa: CASSPQYGTVNTEAFF
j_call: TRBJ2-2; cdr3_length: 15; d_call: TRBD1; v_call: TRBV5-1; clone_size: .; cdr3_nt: TGCGCCAGCAGCTCGCGGACAGGGAACACCGGGGAGCTGTTTTTT; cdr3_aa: CASSSRTGNTGELFF
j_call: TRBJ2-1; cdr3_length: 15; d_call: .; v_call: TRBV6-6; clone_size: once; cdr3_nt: TGTGCCAGCATGCCGCTCGGGACACGGTACAATGAGCAGTTCTTC; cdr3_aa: CASMPLGTRYNEQFF
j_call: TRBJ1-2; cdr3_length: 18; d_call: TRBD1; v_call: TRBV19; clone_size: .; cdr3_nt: TGTGCCAGTAGTAAGCCCCGGGACAGGGGAGGCGATAACTATGGCTACACCTTC; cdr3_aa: CASSKPRDRGGDNYGYTF
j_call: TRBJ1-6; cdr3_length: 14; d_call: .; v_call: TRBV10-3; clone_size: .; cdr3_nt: TGTGCCATCAGTCGGACGGAGGACAATTCACCCCTCCACTTT; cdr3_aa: CAISRTEDNSPLHF
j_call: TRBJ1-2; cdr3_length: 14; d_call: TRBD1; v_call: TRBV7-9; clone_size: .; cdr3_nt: TGTGCCAGCAGCCCCGGACAGGGGGGGTATGGCTACACCTTC; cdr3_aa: CASSPGQGGYGYTF
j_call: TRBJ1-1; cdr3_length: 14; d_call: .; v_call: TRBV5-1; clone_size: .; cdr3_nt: TGCGCCAGCAGCTTGGAGGGGGGAAAAACTGAAGCTTTCTTT; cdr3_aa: CASSLEGGKTEAFF
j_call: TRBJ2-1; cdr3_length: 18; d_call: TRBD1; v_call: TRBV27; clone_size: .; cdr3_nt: TGTGCCAGCAGTTTTTTCCGAGGGACAGGGGGCGCCGATAATGAGCAGTTCTTC; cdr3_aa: CASSFFRGTGGADNEQFF
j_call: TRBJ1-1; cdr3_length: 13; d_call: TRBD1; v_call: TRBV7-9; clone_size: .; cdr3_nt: TGTGCCAGCAGCTCAAGTCTACAGGGGGCGGCTTTCTTT; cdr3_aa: CASSSSLQGAAFF
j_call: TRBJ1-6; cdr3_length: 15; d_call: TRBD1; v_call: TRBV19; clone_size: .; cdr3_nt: TGTGCCAGTAGTATGGGAACACAGGGGAATTCACCCCTCCACTTT; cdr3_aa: CASSMGTQGNSPLHF
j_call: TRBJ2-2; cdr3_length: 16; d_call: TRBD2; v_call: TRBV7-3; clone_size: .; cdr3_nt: TGTGCCAGCAGCTTAAGCCCTAGCGGGGGCTCCGGGGAGCTGTTTTTT; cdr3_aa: CASSLSPSGGSGELFF
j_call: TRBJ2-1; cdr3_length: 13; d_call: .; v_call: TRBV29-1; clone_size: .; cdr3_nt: TGCAGCGTGAGACAGCCCTCCTACAATGAGCAGTTCTTC; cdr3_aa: CSVRQPSYNEQFF
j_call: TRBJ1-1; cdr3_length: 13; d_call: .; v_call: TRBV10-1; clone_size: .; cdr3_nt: TGCGCCAGCAGTCTGTTCCCGAACACTGAAGCTTTCTTT; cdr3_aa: CASSLFPNTEAFF
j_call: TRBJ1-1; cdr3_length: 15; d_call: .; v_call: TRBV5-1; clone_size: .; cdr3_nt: TGCGCCAGCAGCCCCTTTGAGAAGGGGGGGACTGAAGCTTTCTTT; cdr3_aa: CASSPFEKGGTEAFF
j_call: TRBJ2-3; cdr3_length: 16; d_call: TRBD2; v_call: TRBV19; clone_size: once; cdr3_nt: TGTGCCAGTACCCGGACTAGCGGGGGCCCCACAGATACGCAGTATTTT; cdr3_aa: CASTRTSGGPTDTQYF
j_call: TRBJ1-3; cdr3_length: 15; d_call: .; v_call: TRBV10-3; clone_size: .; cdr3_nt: TGTGCCATCAGTGGCGGGGAATCCTCTGGAAACACCATATATTTT; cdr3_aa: CAISGGESSGNTIYF
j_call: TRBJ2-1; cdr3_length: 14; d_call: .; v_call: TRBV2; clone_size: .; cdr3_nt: TGTGCCAGCAGTGGTGGGTCGGCAGTCAATGAGCAGTTCTTC; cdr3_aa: CASSGGSAVNEQFF
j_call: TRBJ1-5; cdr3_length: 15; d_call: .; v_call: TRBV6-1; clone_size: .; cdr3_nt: TGTGCCAGCAGTGTCGGCAGGGTGGGGGGGCAGCCCCAGCATTTT; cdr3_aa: CASSVGRVGGQPQHF
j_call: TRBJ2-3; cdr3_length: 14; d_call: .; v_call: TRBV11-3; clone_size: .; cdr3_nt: TGTGCCAGCAGCCCGGGCGGAGGCACAGATACGCAGTATTTT; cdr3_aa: CASSPGGGTDTQYF
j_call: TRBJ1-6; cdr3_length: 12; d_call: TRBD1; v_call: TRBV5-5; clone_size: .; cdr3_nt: TGTGCCAGCACCTCAGGGGGGGTCACCCTCCACTTT; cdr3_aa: CASTSGGVTLHF
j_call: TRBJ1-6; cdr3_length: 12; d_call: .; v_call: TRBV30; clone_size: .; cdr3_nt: TGTGCCTGGAGTCCCTCATGGGGGCCCCTCCACTTT; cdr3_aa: CAWSPSWGPLHF
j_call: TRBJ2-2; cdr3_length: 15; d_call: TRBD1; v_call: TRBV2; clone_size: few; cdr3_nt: TGTGCCAGCACCGGGACAGGGGCGGTCACCGGGGAGCTGTTTTTT; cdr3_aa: CASTGTGAVTGELFF
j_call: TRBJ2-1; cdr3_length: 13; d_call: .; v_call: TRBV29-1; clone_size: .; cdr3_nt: TGCAGCGTTGATGGCAGGGGGGACAATGAGCAGTTCTTC; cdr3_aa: CSVDGRGDNEQFF
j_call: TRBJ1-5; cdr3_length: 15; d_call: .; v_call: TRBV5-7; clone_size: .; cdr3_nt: TGTGCCAGCAGCTTGGGTTTGGTCAGGAATCAGCCCCAGCATTTT; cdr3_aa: CASSLGLVRNQPQHF
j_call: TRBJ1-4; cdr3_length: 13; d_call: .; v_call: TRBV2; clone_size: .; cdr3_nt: TGTGCCAGCAGTGATCCCGGTAATGAAAAACTGTTTTTT; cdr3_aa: CASSDPGNEKLFF
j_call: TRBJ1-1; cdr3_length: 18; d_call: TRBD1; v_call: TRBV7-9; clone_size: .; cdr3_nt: TGTGCCAGCAGCTTAAATTCAGGGGGAGATTTAGATTACACTGAAGCTTTCTTT; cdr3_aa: CASSLNSGGDLDYTEAFF
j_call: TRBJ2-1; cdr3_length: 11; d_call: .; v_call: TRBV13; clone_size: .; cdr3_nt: TGTGCCAGCAGCTCCGCCCATGAGCAGTTCTTC; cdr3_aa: CASSSAHEQFF
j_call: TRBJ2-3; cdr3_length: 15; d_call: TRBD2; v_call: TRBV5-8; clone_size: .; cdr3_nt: TGTGCCAGCACCCCGGGGGGTAGGAGTCCAGATACGCAGTATTTT; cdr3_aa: CASTPGGRSPDTQYF
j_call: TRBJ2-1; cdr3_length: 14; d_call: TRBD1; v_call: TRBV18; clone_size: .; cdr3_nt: TGTGCCAGCTCACCCGGACAGGGTGGCAATGAGCAGTTCTTC; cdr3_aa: CASSPGQGGNEQFF
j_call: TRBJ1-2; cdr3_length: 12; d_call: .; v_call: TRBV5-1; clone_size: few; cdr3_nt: TGCGCCAGCAGCTCCCAAGTCTATGGCTACACCTTC; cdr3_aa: CASSSQVYGYTF
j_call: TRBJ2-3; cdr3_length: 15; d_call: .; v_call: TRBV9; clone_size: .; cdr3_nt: TGTGCCAGCAGCGTAGTAGCGGACCACACAGATACGCAGTATTTT; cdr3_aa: CASSVVADHTDTQYF
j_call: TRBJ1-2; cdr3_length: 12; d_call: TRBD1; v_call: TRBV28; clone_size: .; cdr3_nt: TGTGCCAGCAGTACCACAGGGGTTGGCTACACCTTC; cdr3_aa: CASSTTGVGYTF
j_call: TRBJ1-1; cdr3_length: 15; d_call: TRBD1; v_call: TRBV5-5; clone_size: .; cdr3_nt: TGTGCCAGCAGCTTGTGGGGACAGGTGAACACTGAAGCTTTCTTT; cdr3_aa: CASSLWGQVNTEAFF
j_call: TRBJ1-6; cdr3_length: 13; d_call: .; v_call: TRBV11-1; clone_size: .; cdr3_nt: TGTGCCAGCAGCTTAGAAGACACTTCACCCCTCCACTTT; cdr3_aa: CASSLEDTSPLHF
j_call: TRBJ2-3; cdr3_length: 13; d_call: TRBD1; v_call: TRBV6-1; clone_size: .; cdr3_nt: TGTGCCAGCAGCGACAGGGGTACAGATACGCAGTATTTT; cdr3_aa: CASSDRGTDTQYF
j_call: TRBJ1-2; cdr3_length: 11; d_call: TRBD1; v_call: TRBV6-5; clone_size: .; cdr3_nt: TGTGCCAGCAGGACAGGGTATGGCTACACCTTC; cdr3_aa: CASRTGYGYTF
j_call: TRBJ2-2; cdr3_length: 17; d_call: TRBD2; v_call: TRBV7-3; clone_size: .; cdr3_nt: TGTGCCAGCAGCTTAAAGTCCGGGACTAGCGGTGGAGGGGAGCTGTTTTTT; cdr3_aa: CASSLKSGTSGGGELFF
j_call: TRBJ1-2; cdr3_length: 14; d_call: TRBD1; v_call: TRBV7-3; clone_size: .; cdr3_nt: TGTGCCAGCAGCCTTGGGACAGGGGGCTATGGCTACACCTTC; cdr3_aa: CASSLGTGGYGYTF
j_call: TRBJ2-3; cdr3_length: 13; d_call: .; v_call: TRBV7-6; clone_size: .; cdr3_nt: TGTGCCAGCAGCCCCGATTGGGGGGATACGCAGTATTTT; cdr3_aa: CASSPDWGDTQYF
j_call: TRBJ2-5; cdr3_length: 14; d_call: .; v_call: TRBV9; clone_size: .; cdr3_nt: TGTGCCACCAATAGAGGCCGGGCTGAAGAGACCCAGTACTTC; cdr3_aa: CATNRGRAEETQYF
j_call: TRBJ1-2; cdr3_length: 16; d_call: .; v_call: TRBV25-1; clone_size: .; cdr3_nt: TGTGCCAGCAGTGAAGCGCGGACAGTTTCTTTCTATGGCTACACCTTC; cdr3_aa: CASSEARTVSFYGYTF
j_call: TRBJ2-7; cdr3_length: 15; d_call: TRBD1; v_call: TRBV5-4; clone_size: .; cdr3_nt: TGTGCCAGCAGCTTGTTGGGACAGGGGATTAACGAGCAGTACTTC; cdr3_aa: CASSLLGQGINEQYF
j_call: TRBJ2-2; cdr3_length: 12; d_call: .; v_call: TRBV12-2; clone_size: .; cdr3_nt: TGTGCAAGTCGCTTAAGCACCGGGGAGCTGTTTTTT; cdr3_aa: CASRLSTGELFF
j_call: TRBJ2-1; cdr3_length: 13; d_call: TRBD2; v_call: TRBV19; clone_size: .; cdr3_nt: TGTGCCAGTAGTTCAGCTCGGGGGGAAAGGCAGTTCTTC; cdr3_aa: CASSSARGERQFF
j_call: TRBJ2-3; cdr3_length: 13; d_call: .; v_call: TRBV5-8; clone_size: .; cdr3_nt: TGTGCCAGCAGCGAACAGGGAGGAGATACGCAGTATTTT; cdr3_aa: CASSEQGGDTQYF
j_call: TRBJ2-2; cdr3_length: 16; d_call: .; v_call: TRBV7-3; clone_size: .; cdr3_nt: TGTGCCAGCAGCTTAATGGCCCGGGGAAACACCGGGGAGCTGTTTTTT; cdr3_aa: CASSLMARGNTGELFF
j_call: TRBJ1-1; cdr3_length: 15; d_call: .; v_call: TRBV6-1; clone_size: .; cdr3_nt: TGTGCCAGCAGTGGAGGAAAGGGGATAGTCACTGAAGCTTTCTTT; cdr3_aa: CASSGGKGIVTEAFF